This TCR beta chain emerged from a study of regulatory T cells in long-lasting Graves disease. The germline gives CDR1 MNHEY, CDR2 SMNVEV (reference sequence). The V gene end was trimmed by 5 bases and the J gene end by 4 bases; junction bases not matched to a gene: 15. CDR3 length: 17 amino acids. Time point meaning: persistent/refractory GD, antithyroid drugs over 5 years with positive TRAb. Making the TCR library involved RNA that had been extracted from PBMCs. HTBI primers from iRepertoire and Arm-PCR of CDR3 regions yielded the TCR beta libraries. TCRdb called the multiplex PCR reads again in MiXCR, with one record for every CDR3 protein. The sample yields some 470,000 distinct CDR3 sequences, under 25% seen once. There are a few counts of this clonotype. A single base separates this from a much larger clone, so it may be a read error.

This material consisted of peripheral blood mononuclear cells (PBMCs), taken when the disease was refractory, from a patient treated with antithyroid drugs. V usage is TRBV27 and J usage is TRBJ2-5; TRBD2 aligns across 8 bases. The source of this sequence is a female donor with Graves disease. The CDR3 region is CASSDPKLAGSRETQYF. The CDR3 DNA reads TGTGCCAGCAGTGATCCCAAGTTAGCGGGATCTCGAGAGACCCAGTACTTC.